A selection of T cell receptor beta chains follows, all from one sample in a study of blood T cell repertoires in COVID-19. TCRdb's table, derived via immunoSEQ multiplex PCR, lists solely in-frame clones and lacks some. The table records 300,000 to 400,000 clones, 87% of them present only once. Sequencing was carried out using peripheral blood. Receptors originate from a man aged 30-40 years with COVID-19, enrolled during active disease. CDR3s leave out the opening cysteine and the closing phenylalanine or tryptophan. Each record gives: V gene, CDR3 length, CDR3 protein.

v_call: TRBV6-5
cdr3_length: 9
cdr3_aa: ASATADGYT

v_call: TRBV27
cdr3_length: 12
cdr3_aa: ASSFRDRVSEQY

v_call: TRBV19
cdr3_length: 13
cdr3_aa: ASSISLVTGNEQF

v_call: TRBV27
cdr3_length: 12
cdr3_aa: ASKTGGSVSGYT

v_call: TRBV7-3
cdr3_length: 12
cdr3_aa: ASSLSVQGETQY

v_call: TRBV6-4
cdr3_length: 13
cdr3_aa: ASSDLAGGGDEQF

v_call: TRBV4-2
cdr3_length: 14
cdr3_aa: ASSRALGQGKYGYT

v_call: TRBV6-6
cdr3_length: 13
cdr3_aa: ATPRKGVANYGYT

v_call: TRBV19
cdr3_length: 9
cdr3_aa: ASSTSGGQF

v_call: TRBV3-1/TRBV3-2
cdr3_length: 15
cdr3_aa: ASSRRLKIIDNSPLH

v_call: TRBV28
cdr3_length: 12
cdr3_aa: ASRTPRGSYEQY

v_call: TRBV11-1
cdr3_length: 12
cdr3_aa: ASSPRTGNTEAF

v_call: TRBV18
cdr3_length: 14
cdr3_aa: ASSPYEGQGNYGYT

v_call: TRBV7-2
cdr3_length: 14
cdr3_aa: ASSLYRGRRDTEAF

v_call: TRBV28
cdr3_length: 13
cdr3_aa: ASSQGAGPGYEQY

v_call: TRBV7-2
cdr3_length: 15
cdr3_aa: ASSLDPPGDYNSPLH

v_call: TRBV12-3/TRBV12-4
cdr3_length: 9
cdr3_aa: ASSFGREAF

v_call: TRBV19
cdr3_length: 15
cdr3_aa: ASSIKGSQGANYGYT

v_call: TRBV11-2
cdr3_length: 13
cdr3_aa: ASSPGAGTHNEQF

v_call: TRBV5-4
cdr3_length: 11
cdr3_aa: ASFSGGTGEAF

v_call: TRBV6-5
cdr3_length: 12
cdr3_aa: ASSYGQASDTQY

v_call: TRBV7-2
cdr3_length: 15
cdr3_aa: ASSRSARVLAKNIQY

v_call: TRBV11-2
cdr3_length: 11
cdr3_aa: ASSSRVEEKLF

v_call: TRBV14
cdr3_length: 12
cdr3_aa: ASSLLGVQETQY

v_call: TRBV5-4
cdr3_length: 16
cdr3_aa: ASSASQGTRPGANVLT

v_call: TRBV6-1
cdr3_length: 14
cdr3_aa: ASSEALSGVQETQY

v_call: TRBV19
cdr3_length: 11
cdr3_aa: ASSAQGNQPQH

v_call: TRBV5-1
cdr3_length: 16
cdr3_aa: ASSLLGQGRWGVYGYT

v_call: TRBV19
cdr3_length: 12
cdr3_aa: ASRRQGGTYEQY

v_call: TRBV7-9
cdr3_length: 11
cdr3_aa: ASSLRGNTEAF

v_call: TRBV7-6
cdr3_length: 14
cdr3_aa: ASSFWASNKADTQY

v_call: TRBV5-1
cdr3_length: 13
cdr3_aa: ASSESDRRYNEQF

v_call: TRBV2
cdr3_length: 13
cdr3_aa: ASSRHQGLNQPQH

v_call: TRBV6-5
cdr3_length: 13
cdr3_aa: ASSYYGGSNYGYT

v_call: TRBV5-1
cdr3_length: 12
cdr3_aa: ASTPRGGLDTQY

v_call: TRBV5-6
cdr3_length: 14
cdr3_aa: ASSLARGVGANVLT

v_call: TRBV7-3
cdr3_length: 14
cdr3_aa: ASSWGLAGGTGELF

v_call: TRBV11-2
cdr3_length: 13
cdr3_aa: ASSLAGGPSYEQY

v_call: TRBV7-2
cdr3_length: 14
cdr3_aa: ASSLNGNQRVYGYT

v_call: TRBV6-5
cdr3_length: 13
cdr3_aa: ASNPIDRDYSPLH

v_call: TRBV6-6
cdr3_length: 14
cdr3_aa: ASSPRGTGGTREQY

v_call: TRBV27
cdr3_length: 17
cdr3_aa: ASSSPGQGHPENTGELF

v_call: TRBV6-1
cdr3_length: 13
cdr3_aa: ASSERTGGWTEAF

v_call: TRBV28
cdr3_length: 14
cdr3_aa: ASKKIRLAGVYEQY

v_call: TRBV7-2
cdr3_length: 13
cdr3_aa: ASSFTTGPPETQY

v_call: TRBV4-3
cdr3_length: 15
cdr3_aa: ASSQDLGGRAGNTIY